The 31 T cell receptor beta chains listed next were all sequenced from one sample in a study of T-cell reconstitution after alpha-beta-depleted transplantation in children. Unique molecular identifiers were incorporated during preparation of the TCRbeta library. TCRdb reanalysed the PCR reads using MiXCR and keeps one entry per CDR3 protein. The sample contains about 360,000 distinct CDR3 sequences, about 14% of which appear only once. The sample consisted of PBMCs, taken from the stem cell graft. The receptors shown here come from a human donor who donated a stem cell graft to a child with Fanconi anemia.

CDR3 nucleotides: TGTGCCAGCAGCGAGACAACGGATTGGACGCAGTATTTT. Its translation: CASSETTDWTQYF. V gene TRBV5-4 combines with J gene TRBJ2-3; D not resolved. With 4 bases removed from V and 9 bases from J, the gap between germline ends came to 15 bases. Germline CDR1 is SGHNT and CDR2 is YYREEE (reference sequence). CDR3 length: 13 amino acids.

The chain employs TRBV5-1 and TRBJ1-4; no clear D. This CDR3 is built from 17 residues. Germline V CDR1 and CDR2: SGHRS, YFSETQ. The V end lost 3 bases, the J end lost 3 bases, and 18 bases lay between the germline ends. The CDR3 spells CASSSNTYPTANEKLFF. In DNA form, the CDR3 reads TGCGCCAGCAGCTCTAACACGTACCCGACGGCTAATGAAAAACTGTTTTTT.

This clonotype was counted between two and nine times. The genes are TRBV6-1 and TRBJ1-1; maybe TRBD1 (5 bases). V lost 9 bases to trimming and J lost 4 bases, with 18 bases between them. The CDR3 runs 14 residues. Germline lookup yields CDR1 MNHNS and CDR2 SASEGT. The CDR3 spells CASHNLGTRTEAFF. CDR3 sequence (DNA): TGTGCCAGTCATAACCTCGGGACCCGCACTGAAGCTTTCTTT.

The chain combines TRBV11-3 with TRBJ2-7; 8 bases match TRBD1. J lost 0 bases, V lost 5 bases, and 12 bases had no gene match. The CDR3 has 17 residues. CDR1 is SGHNT, CDR2 YENEEA, per germline. In nucleotides, the CDR3 is TGTGCCAGCAGCCCCTCGGGACAGGCGGAGAACTCCTACGAGCAGTACTTC. Its protein is CASSPSGQAENSYEQYF. Filled out from reference TRBV11-3 and TRBJ2-7, the complete variable domain reads EAGVVQSPRYKIIEKKQPVAFWCNPISGHNTLYWYLQNLGQGPELLIRYENEEAVDDSQLPKDRFSAERLKGVDSTLKIQPAELGDSAVYLCASSPSGQAENSYEQYFGPGTRLTVT.

At least ten counts were recorded for this clonotype. The chain combines TRBV9 with TRBJ2-2; D unresolved. The CDR3 totals 13 residues. Germline V CDR1 and CDR2: SGDLS, YYNGEE. V was clipped by 4 bases and J by 3 bases, with 7 bases between them. As DNA, the CDR3 is TGTGCCAGCAGCCCAGAGTACACCGGGGAGCTGTTTTTT. Encoded protein: CASSPEYTGELFF.

CDR3 region: CASSKDLAGELFF. In DNA, the CDR3 is TGTGCCAGCAGCAAGGACCTCGCCGGGGAGCTGTTTTTT. The chain is built from TRBV14 and TRBJ2-2, with D uncertain. The ends were cut back, 5 bases at V and 6 bases at J, with 10 bases in the middle. The CDR3 extends over 13 amino acids. Germline V lookup: CDR1 SGHDN, CDR2 FVKESK.

The gene calls are TRBV20-1 and TRBJ1-1, with no clear D. Trimming removed 6 bases at V and 8 bases at J, with 16 bases between. Germline CDR1 DFQATT, CDR2 SNEGSKA (reference sequence). The CDR3 is made up of 12 amino acids. CDR3 in amino acids: CSAGWAGSEAFF. DNA for the CDR3: TGCAGTGCAGGCTGGGCGGGCTCAGAAGCTTTCTTT.

This clonotype was counted a few times. This sequence joins TRBV10-3 and TRBJ2-2, with 7 nucleotides matching TRBD2. CDR1 and CDR2 from the germline V gene are ENHRY and SYGVKD. The CDR3 has 15 amino acids. V shed 5 bases, J shed 3 bases, and the junction held 6 bases outside the gene matches. CDR3 sequence: CAISPGTIYTGELFF. CDR3 nucleotides: TGTGCCATCAGTCCCGGGACTATATACACCGGGGAGCTGTTTTTT.

V and J are TRBV10-3 and TRBJ2-2, with a tentative D call TRBD1 (5 bases). The CDR3 contains 15 residues. From germline, CDR1 is ENHRY and CDR2 SYGVKD. Trimming took 6 bases from V and 5 from J, leaving 16 bases between them. The CDR3 region is CAIRLLDSPTGELFF. The CDR3 region has the DNA TGTGCCATCAGACTCTTAGACAGTCCTACCGGGGAGCTGTTTTTT.

This clonotype came up a few times. The CDR3 protein is CASRGATSTDTQYF. The CDR3 nucleotides read TGCGCCAGCAGAGGGGCCACAAGCACAGATACGCAGTATTTT. This chain links TRBV5-1 with TRBJ2-3; maybe TRBD1 (5 bases). This CDR3 contains 14 residues. V lost 5 bases and J lost 0, with 10 bases in between. The germline CDR1 and CDR2 sequences are SGHRS and YFSETQ. The whole variable domain, filled in from reference TRBV5-1 and TRBJ2-3, reads KAGVTQTPRYLIKTRGQQVTLSCSPISGHRSVSWYQQTPGQGLQFLFEYFSETQRNKGNFPGRFSGRQFSNSRSEMNVSTLELGDSALYLCASRGATSTDTQYFGPGTRLTVL.

CDR3: CASSFSRSRQGADTQYF. In DNA form, the CDR3 reads TGTGCCAGCAGTTTTTCCAGATCGAGACAGGGGGCAGATACGCAGTATTTT. This rearrangement joins TRBV12-3 or TRBV12-4 to TRBJ2-3; 9 bases map to TRBD1. The V gene end was trimmed by 3 bases and the J gene end by 4 bases; junction bases not matched to a gene: 11. The CDR3 runs 17 residues.

This clonotype appeared a few times. The chain combines TRBV2 with TRBJ1-5, with D maybe TRBD1 (6 bases). Trimming took 6 bases from V and 5 from J, leaving 17 bases between them. Germline V gene sequence: CDR1 SNHLY, CDR2 FYNNEI. The CDR3 consists of 15 residues. The CDR3 DNA reads as TGTGCCAGCAGCCCACTACAGGGAGGGTATCAGCCCCAGCATTTT. The encoded protein is CASSPLQGGYQPQHF.

Only a few counts were recorded for this clonotype. This chain links TRBV20-1 with TRBJ1-4, with D unclear. V was pared by 4 bases and J by 5 bases, with 17 bases between. The CDR3 extends over 15 amino acids. Per the germline V gene, CDR1 is DFQATT and CDR2 is SNEGSKA (reference sequence). This CDR3 reads CSAKDFQEQNEKLFF. CDR3 bases: TGCAGTGCTAAAGATTTTCAGGAACAGAATGAAAAACTGTTTTTT.

This clonotype was found many times. V gene TRBV5-1 combines with J gene TRBJ2-1, with 7 bases that match TRBD1. Unmatched junction bases numbered 1, after V lost 0 bases and J lost 1 base. CDR1 and CDR2 from the germline V gene are SGHRS and YFSETQ. CDR3 length: 15 residues. As DNA, the CDR3 is TGCGCCAGCAGCTTGGGACAGGGTTCCTACAATGAGCAGTTCTTC. This codes for CASSLGQGSYNEQFF.

The sample holds a few counts of this clonotype. The chain couples TRBV15 to TRBJ1-5; tentative D call: TRBD1 (5 bases). The CDR3 is made up of 15 amino acids. V dropped 3 bases and J dropped 7 bases, with 16 bases sitting between them. Germline V gene sequence: CDR1 LNHNV, CDR2 YYDKDF (reference sequence). CDR3 DNA sequence: TGTGCCACCAGCAGGCAGGGTTCTGGAGGCCAGCCCCAGCATTTT. Residues: CATSRQGSGGQPQHF.

This clonotype was detected ten times or more. The chain uses TRBV6-1 and TRBJ2-7, with D maybe TRBD2 (5 bases). Germline V CDR1 and CDR2: MNHNS, SASEGT. V shed 5 bases and J shed 5 bases, with 10 bases lying between them. This CDR3 region has 12 residues. The chain's CDR3 is CASSPRTDEQYF. CDR3 sequence (DNA): TGTGCCAGCAGTCCCCGGACTGACGAGCAGTACTTC.

Ten or more counts support this clonotype. The chain joins TRBV28 to TRBJ2-5, with 8 nucleotides matching TRBD2. The CDR3 is 15 residues long. V trimming: 6 bases; J trimming: 5 bases; junction bases outside the gene matches: 11. Germline V gene lookup returns CDR1 MDHEN and CDR2 SYDVKM. The CDR3 here is CASSLFAGGQETQYF. For the CDR3, the DNA is TGTGCCAGCAGCCTTTTTGCGGGGGGCCAGGAGACCCAGTACTTC. Together with reference TRBV28 and TRBJ2-5, the CDR3 gives the full variable domain: DVKVTQSSRYLVKRTGEKVFLECVQDMDHENMFWYRQDPGLGLRLIYFSYDVKMKEKGDIPEGYSVSREKKERFSLILESASTNQTSMYLCASSLFAGGQETQYFGPGTRLLVL.

This clonotype came up a few times. This chain uses TRBV12-3 or TRBV12-4 with TRBJ2-1; D could derive from TRBD1 or TRBD2 (5 bases each). This CDR3 region has 13 residues. V lost 0 bases and J 8 bases, leaving 8 bases between the germline ends. CDR3 sequence: CASSLAGDHEQFF. The CDR3, as DNA: TGTGCCAGCAGTTTAGCGGGGGACCATGAGCAGTTCTTC.

The chain combines TRBV7-7 with TRBJ2-2; D is unclear. Between the trimmed V and J ends, which lost 3 bases and 7 bases, there was a span of 9 bases. Germline V CDR1 and CDR2: SSHAT, FNYEAQ (reference sequence). This CDR3 is built from 13 residues. CDR3 sequence: CASSFQSNGELFF. DNA for the CDR3: TGTGCCAGCAGCTTCCAGTCCAACGGGGAGCTGTTTTTT. Full variable domain (rest looked up from reference TRBV7-7 and TRBJ2-2): GAGVSQSPRYKVTKRGQDVTLRCDPISSHATLYWYQQALGQGPEFLTYFNYEAQPDKSGLPSDRFSAERPEGSISTLTIQRTEQRDSAMYRCASSFQSNGELFFGEGSRLTVL.

This chain links TRBV12-3 or TRBV12-4 with TRBJ2-5; D call uncertain. The CDR3 extends over 13 amino acids. Trimming stripped 3 bases from V and 4 bases from J, with 9 bases between. In DNA, the CDR3 is TGTGCCAGCAGTTTTAGGGTCAGAGAGACCCAGTACTTC. Amino acids: CASSFRVRETQYF.

The sample holds many counts of this clonotype. This chain links TRBV7-8 with TRBJ1-4; tentatively, D is TRBD1 (6 bases). The CDR3 length is 15 residues. V was pared by 3 bases and J by 8 bases, with 16 bases between. Germline V lookup: CDR1 SGHVS, CDR2 FQNEAQ. CDR3 in DNA: TGTGCCAGCAGCTTTCTCAGGGGCTCTCGGGAAAAACTGTTTTTT. This encodes CASSFLRGSREKLFF. The full variable domain, in which reference TRBV7-8 and TRBJ1-4 provide the parts outside the CDR3, is GAGVSQSPRYKVAKRGQDVALRCDPISGHVSLFWYQQALGQGPEFLTYFQNEAQLDKSGLPSDRFFAERPEGSVSTLKIQRTQQEDSAVYLCASSFLRGSREKLFFGSGTQLSVL.

This clonotype appeared many times. The chain has TRBV11-2 and TRBJ2-1, with D maybe TRBD1 (8 bases). V gave up 2 bases and J gave up 6 bases, with 17 bases separating them. CDR3 length: 16 residues. Germline V gives CDR1 SGHAT, CDR2 FQNNGV. This chain's CDR3 is CASSLSGGGSRNEQFF. The CDR3 DNA is TGTGCCAGCAGCTTATCAGGGGGCGGGAGTCGCAATGAGCAGTTCTTC.

The rearrangement links TRBV5-1 to TRBJ2-4; D might be TRBD1 (8 bases). Germline V gene sequence: CDR1 SGHRS, CDR2 YFSETQ. The CDR3 spans 16 residues. With 3 bases removed from V and 2 bases from J, the gap between germline ends came to 15 bases. The CDR3 sequence is CASSSQGGYSKNIQYF. DNA for the CDR3: TGCGCCAGCAGCTCACAGGGGGGGTATTCCAAAAACATTCAGTACTTC. Full variable domain (missing parts from reference TRBV5-1 and TRBJ2-4): KAGVTQTPRYLIKTRGQQVTLSCSPISGHRSVSWYQQTPGQGLQFLFEYFSETQRNKGNFPGRFSGRQFSNSRSEMNVSTLELGDSALYLCASSSQGGYSKNIQYFGAGTRLSVL.

There are many counts of this clonotype. The chain employs TRBV7-9 and TRBJ2-2; D is unclear. V shed 0 bases and J shed 13 bases, with 9 bases lying between them. The CDR3 is made up of 12 amino acids. Per germline, CDR1 SEHNR and CDR2 FQNEAQ (reference sequence). The CDR3, as DNA: TGTGCCAGCAGCTTAGCTTCCAGAGGGCTGTTTTTT. This encodes CASSLASRGLFF.

The V and J genes are TRBV20-1 and TRBJ2-7, with D perhaps matching TRBD2 (6 bases). V lost 3 bases and J lost 6, with 18 bases in between. Germline CDR1 is DFQATT and CDR2 is SNEGSKA (reference sequence). CDR3 size: 14 residues. As DNA, the CDR3 is TGCAGTGCTAGTTCGCGGGGCCGTCAGGGCGAGCAGTACGTC. Translated, it gives CSASSRGRQGEQYV.

This clonotype came up a few times. This sequence joins TRBV5-1 and TRBJ2-5; perhaps D is TRBD1 or TRBD2 (5 bases each). V was clipped by 0 bases and J by 1 base, with 10 bases between them. Germline lookup yields CDR1 SGHRS and CDR2 YFSETQ. This CDR3 spans 15 amino acids. In DNA, the CDR3 is TGCGCCAGCAGCTTGGGGGACGGCGGCCAAGAGACCCAGTACTTC. Amino acids: CASSLGDGGQETQYF.

This clonotype was seen repeatedly, ten times or more. This chain links TRBV5-1 with TRBJ2-2; D gene unclear. Germline V lookup: CDR1 SGHRS, CDR2 YFSETQ. The length of the CDR3 is 13 residues. V was pared by 1 base and J by 5 bases, with 6 bases between. CDR3 in DNA: TGCGCCAGCAGCTTGCTACCGACCGGGGAGCTGTTTTTT. It encodes CASSLLPTGELFF. Variable domain in full (rest from reference TRBV5-1 and TRBJ2-2): KAGVTQTPRYLIKTRGQQVTLSCSPISGHRSVSWYQQTPGQGLQFLFEYFSETQRNKGNFPGRFSGRQFSNSRSEMNVSTLELGDSALYLCASSLLPTGELFFGEGSRLTVL.

This clonotype has at least ten counts. The rearrangement joins TRBV27 to TRBJ2-2; 11 nucleotides line up with TRBD2. This CDR3 region has 18 residues. Trimming at V came to 2 bases and at J to 3 bases, leaving 8 bases not matched to a gene. CDR1 and CDR2 from the germline V gene are MNHEY and SMNVEV (reference sequence). CDR3 in amino acids: CASSLRSSSGGYTGELFF. CDR3 DNA sequence: TGTGCCAGCAGTTTAAGATCCTCTAGCGGGGGGTACACCGGGGAGCTGTTTTTT.

This clonotype appeared many times. This chain joins TRBV12-3 or TRBV12-4 and TRBJ2-2, with TRBD2 identical over 13 bases. Trimming removed 1 base from V and 6 bases from J; junction bases left unmatched: 2. This CDR3 spans 16 amino acids. The chain's CDR3 is CASSLGTSGGAGELFF. DNA of the CDR3: TGTGCCAGCAGTTTAGGGACTAGCGGGGGTGCCGGGGAGCTGTTTTTT.

This chain links TRBV5-6 with TRBJ2-4, with D perhaps matching TRBD2 (5 bases). The CDR3 is 13 amino acids. Germline V CDR1 and CDR2: SGHDT, YYEEEE. Trimming removed 3 bases at V and 9 bases at J, with 13 bases between. This chain's CDR3 is CASSSSPRGIQYF. The CDR3 DNA is TGTGCCAGCAGCTCATCGCCCCGGGGCATTCAGTACTTC.

Here the CDR3 reads CASSYPNEQFF. Here the CDR3 DNA reads TGTGCCAGCAGTTACCCTAATGAGCAGTTCTTC. The chain employs TRBV6-2 or TRBV6-3 and TRBJ2-1; D is unresolved. V was clipped by 2 bases and J by 7 bases, with 3 bases between them. CDR1 is MNHEY and CDR2 is SVGEGT in the germline V gene. The CDR3 runs to 11 residues.